This T cell receptor (beta chain) was observed in a study of cytomegalovirus exposure and HLA in healthy donors (dated by TCRdb to 2017 to 2019). For context, the study as a whole: The roughly 670 repertoires of the first cohort and the 110 or so validation repertoires were produced on the same platform, according to a later analysis. The study combined high-throughput TCR immunosequencing, statistical association of individual TCRs with disease status, and machine learning to predict cytomegalovirus infection status. The study was designed to test whether signatures of past pathogen exposure could be identified by cataloging public T cell receptors. In addition to the first cohort of roughly 670 subjects, a separate validation cohort of over 90 different subjects was used.

The donors were included in the validation cohort of 120 subjects, a group kept apart from the roughly 680-subject first cohort. The library was generated by the immunoSEQ multiplex PCR assay. The original methods were these. A statistical classification framework was built to diagnose cytomegalovirus status from the catalog of TCR beta chain sequences. TCRdb stores this immuneACCESS table with in-frame sequences only. Part of the clones is absent; in the studies checked, under half of the shortfall reflects unresolved V genes, and no reason is known for the rest. V and J calls plus clone size are reproduced from that table; the DNA served to infer D and trimming. The sample contains a few hundred thousand clones, over 70% of them found a single time. The ten most abundant clones make up roughly 13% of the sample. Here is what the overall study found, with its caveats: The study gave a list of about 150 TCR beta chains associated with cytomegalovirus. In vitro tests confirmed that a few of the cytomegalovirus-associated TCR beta chains recognize cytomegalovirus antigens. Most TCR sequences were observed very rarely across donors, whereas some public TCRs were present in many individuals. Subsequent analysis determined that TCRs grouped into clusters in the first cohort also showed a tendency toward co-occurrence across the 130 or so validation repertoires, and 94% of cluster scores exceeded 0. In both the original and validation cohorts, the classifier was reported to diagnose cytomegalovirus status with high specificity and sensitivity. A later analysis had no HLA typing for the validation cohort, so co-occurrence there was scored across all 120 or so repertoires. According to the authors, the approach could potentially be generalized to other disease states and immunological phenotypes.

As for this clone: Its antigen specificity is not known. No much larger clonotype is one base removed from it; base qualities were not supplied.

Between the V and J ends, shortened by 6 bases and 0 bases respectively, the junction contains 11 bases. Counted from cysteine to phenylalanine, this CDR3 has 14 amino acids. CDR3 DNA is the only sequence kept; it has 42 bases, read in frame from the first base. CDR1 GTSNPN and CDR2 SVGIG are derived from the germline V gene (reference sequence). This clonotype was sampled from a woman in her 30s in good health and CMV-seropositive. Input material: PBMCs. The V and J genes are TRBV30 and TRBJ1-4, with no D gene named confidently. The CDR3 protein is CACTTSATNEKLFF. The nucleotide sequence is given as TGTGCCTGTACAACATCAGCAACTAATGAAAAACTGTTTTTT.